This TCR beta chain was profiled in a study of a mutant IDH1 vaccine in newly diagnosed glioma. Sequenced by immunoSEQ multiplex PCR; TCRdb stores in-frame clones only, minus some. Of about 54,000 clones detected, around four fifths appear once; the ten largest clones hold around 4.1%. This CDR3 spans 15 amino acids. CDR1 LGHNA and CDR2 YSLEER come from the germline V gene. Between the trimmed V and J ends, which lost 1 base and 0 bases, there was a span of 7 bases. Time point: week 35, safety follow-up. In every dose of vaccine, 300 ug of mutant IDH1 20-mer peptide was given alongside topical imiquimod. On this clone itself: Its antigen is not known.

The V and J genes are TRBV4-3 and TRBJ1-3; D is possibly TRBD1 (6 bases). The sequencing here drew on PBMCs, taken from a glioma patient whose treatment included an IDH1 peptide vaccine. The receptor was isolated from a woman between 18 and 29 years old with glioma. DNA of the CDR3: TGCGCCAGCAGCCAAGTAGGGGGCTCTGGAAACACCATATATTTT. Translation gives CASSQVGGSGNTIYF.